This entry concerns a single TCR beta chain. Other DNA variants within this sample encode the same CDR3. This entry comes from a study of cytomegalovirus exposure and HLA in healthy donors. The PCR had 60 Vbeta and 13 Jbeta primers. Sequenced by immunoSEQ multiplex PCR; TCRdb stores in-frame clones only, minus some. The sample records 180,000 or so clones, 65% to 85% being singletons. From germline, CDR1 is MNHNY and CDR2 SVGAGI (reference sequence). CDR3 length: 15 residues. V gave up 2 bases and J gave up 5 bases; unmatched junction bases: 5. The origin of this receptor is a girl under 18 in good health and CMV-seropositive. Material for sequencing was PBMCs. The chain uses TRBV6-6 and TRBJ1-1, with 10 bases lining up with TRBD1. The CDR3: CASSYGQGGGTEAFF. The CDR3 DNA reads TGTGCCAGCAGTTACGGACAGGGGGGAGGGACTGAAGCTTTCTTT.